This entry lists 27 T cell receptor beta chains sequenced from one sample in a study of regulatory T cells in long-lasting Graves disease. To make TCR beta libraries, researchers used iRepertoire HTBI primers and Arm-PCR of CDR3 regions. One entry per CDR3 protein results from TCRdb running MiXCR on the multiplex PCR reads. This table has 200,000 to 250,000 distinct CDR3 sequences, roughly 21% appearing once. Documented time point: newly diagnosed GD, antithyroid drugs for less than 3 months. The TCR library used RNA extracted from PBMCs. The sequenced sample was peripheral blood mononuclear cells (PBMCs), obtained at new diagnosis, from a patient treated with antithyroid drugs. Receptors originate from a female donor with Graves disease.

This clonotype was seen ten or more times. The V call is TRBV5-4, the J call TRBJ2-1, with D possibly TRBD1 on 6 matching bases. CDR3 length: 14 amino acids. V gave up 6 bases and J gave up 5 bases, with 15 bases separating them. Germline V gene sequence: CDR1 SGHNT, CDR2 YYREEE (reference sequence). The CDR3 DNA reads as TGTGCCAGCAAAAACCCGGGACACGACAATGAGCAGTTCTTC. This translates into CASKNPGHDNEQFF. The full variable domain, rest sourced from reference TRBV5-4 and TRBJ2-1, is ETGVTQSPTHLIKTRGQQVTLRCSSQSGHNTVSWYQQALGQGPQFIFQYYREEENGRGNFPPRFSGLQFPNYSSELNVNALELDDSALYLCASKNPGHDNEQFFGPGTRLTVL.

This clonotype was counted ten times or more. The chain joins TRBV10-3 to TRBJ2-5, with 11 nucleotides matching TRBD2. The germline gives CDR1 ENHRY, CDR2 SYGVKD. J lost 3 bases, V lost 0 bases, and 6 bases had no gene match. The CDR3 is 17 amino acids. The CDR3 region is CAISESGSGRGKETQYF. CDR3 DNA sequence: TGTGCCATCAGTGAGTCTGGTAGCGGGAGGGGCAAAGAGACCCAGTACTTC.

This clonotype was detected ten times or more. This rearrangement joins TRBV5-4 to TRBJ2-3; D unresolved. This CDR3 has 14 amino acids. The V end lost 1 base, the J end lost 0 bases, and 6 bases lay between the germline ends. Germline values: CDR1 SGHNT, CDR2 YYREEE (reference sequence). As DNA, the CDR3 is TGTGCCAGCAGCTTGAAGACTAGCACAGATACGCAGTATTTT. Residues: CASSLKTSTDTQYF.

This clonotype was picked up a small number of times. CDR3: CASSLRTGVAYNEQFF. CDR3 in DNA: TGTGCCAGCAGCTTGAGGACGGGAGTCGCCTACAATGAGCAGTTCTTC. The chain employs TRBV5-8 and TRBJ2-1; possible D gene TRBD2, 6 bases. The germline gives CDR1 SGHTS, CDR2 YDEGEE. This CDR3 region has 16 residues. Trimming took 1 base from V and 2 from J, leaving 13 bases between them.

This clonotype has at least ten counts. The chain joins TRBV6-5 to TRBJ2-7; the D is unclear. V lost 0 bases to trimming and J lost 7 bases, with 10 bases between them. Germline V gene lookup returns CDR1 MNHEY and CDR2 SVGAGI. The CDR3 is 13 residues long. The CDR3, as DNA: TGTGCCAGCAGTTACTCGACGGAGAATGAGCAGTACTTC. Its translation: CASSYSTENEQYF.

A word on this clonotype: This likely traces to a read error, being one base from a far larger clone. V is TRBV20-1 and J is TRBJ2-5, with 9 bases lining up with TRBD2. V was pared by 7 bases and J by 11 bases, with 17 bases of the junction left unmatched. Germline lookup yields CDR1 DFQATT and CDR2 SNEGSKA (reference sequence). This CDR3 has 14 amino acids. Here the CDR3 DNA reads TGCAGTGTGGGGGGACTAGCTCAGGGCAATGAGCAGTACTTC. Its translation is CSVGGLAQGNEQYF.

Judged by abundance, this clonotype is medium-sized. V is TRBV11-2 and J is TRBJ2-7; D is undetermined. V lost 3 bases to trimming and J lost 3 bases, with 9 bases between them. The CDR3 covers 13 residues. Germline CDR1 and CDR2: SGHAT and FQNNGV. CDR3 in amino acids: CASSFGSNYEQYF. The CDR3 DNA reads as TGTGCCAGCAGCTTCGGGTCTAACTACGAGCAGTACTTC.

This clonotype was seen ten or more times. The V call is TRBV3-1, the J call TRBJ2-1, with 13 bases fitting TRBD2. CDR3 length equals 15 residues. Germline-derived CDR1 and CDR2 are LGHDT and YNNKEL (reference sequence). V lost 5 bases and J lost 7; bases outside the gene matches: 5. CDR3 sequence reads: CASSKTSGGINEQFF. As DNA, the CDR3 is TGTGCCAGCAGCAAGACTAGCGGGGGGATAAATGAGCAGTTCTTC.

There are many counts of this clonotype. The rearrangement links TRBV20-1 to TRBJ2-7, with 10 bases fitting TRBD2. With 6 bases clipped from V and 1 base from J, the junction kept 9 bases outside the gene matches. The CDR3 runs to 15 residues. The germline V gene encodes CDR1 DFQATT and CDR2 SNEGSKA (reference sequence). The CDR3 bases are TGCAGTGCACACATCCTAGCGGGAGATTCCTACGAGCAGTACTTC. This sequence encodes CSAHILAGDSYEQYF.

This clonotype has at least ten counts. This chain uses TRBV3-1 with TRBJ2-1; 8 bases match TRBD1. The CDR3 is made up of 15 amino acids. With 6 bases clipped from V and 4 bases from J, the junction kept 8 bases outside the gene matches. Looked up from germline, CDR1 is LGHDT and CDR2 is YNNKEL (reference sequence). CDR3 nucleotides: TGTGCCAGCAGATCGAGACAGGGGCTTTACAATGAGCAGTTCTTC. Its protein is CASRSRQGLYNEQFF.

By share of the sample, this clonotype is medium-sized. The V and J genes are TRBV12-3 or TRBV12-4 and TRBJ2-7; D tentatively reads TRBD1 or TRBD2 (5 bases each). This CDR3 region has 14 residues. Trimming shortened V by 5 bases and J by 3 bases, and 14 bases separated the two germline ends. This chain's CDR3 is CASSPRDGDYEQYF. The CDR3 coding sequence is TGTGCCAGCAGTCCGAGGGACGGAGACTACGAGCAGTACTTC.

This clonotype came up a few times. The J gene is TRBJ1-2, the V gene TRBV6-2 or TRBV6-3; possible D gene TRBD1, 6 bases. V lost 6 bases and J 4 bases, leaving 15 bases between the germline ends. The CDR3 has 14 amino acids. Germline CDR1 and CDR2: MNHEY and SVGEGT. CDR3 bases: TGTGCCAGCAGCCGACAGGCGGGGACCTATGGCTACACCTTC. Protein product: CASSRQAGTYGYTF.

This clonotype was counted only a few times. At one end the junction does not follow the germline gene, possibly because of a read error. The chain carries TRBV3-1 and TRBJ2-3; the D gene is possibly TRBD2 (6 bases). Germline loops: CDR1 LGHDT, CDR2 YNNKEL (reference sequence). This CDR3 has 15 residues. This CDR3 reads CVSSQARGGADTQYF. In DNA form, the CDR3 reads TGTGTCAGCAGCCAAGCCCGGGGAGGAGCAGATACGCAGTATTTT.

A single count supports this clonotype. A single base separates this from a much larger clone, so it may be a read error. This chain joins TRBV5-1 and TRBJ2-7; 13 bases agree with TRBD2. V was pared by 4 bases and J by 1 base, with 5 bases of the junction left unmatched. CDR3 length equals 16 residues. Germline assignment: CDR1 SGHRS and CDR2 YFSETQ. This chain's CDR3 is CASSPGTSGISYEQYF. CDR3 bases: TGCGCCAGCAGCCCGGGGACTAGCGGGATTTCCTACGAGCAGTACTTC.

V gene TRBV10-3 combines with J gene TRBJ1-6; no clear D gene. V lost 7 bases and J lost 7, with 11 bases in between. The CDR3 totals 13 residues. The V gene's germline CDR1 is ENHRY and CDR2 SYGVKD. The CDR3 protein is CAITPDWNSPLHF. As DNA, the CDR3 is TGTGCCATCACCCCGGACTGGAATTCACCCCTCCACTTT.

This clonotype was seen many times. The chain carries TRBV6-5 and TRBJ1-2; D remains ambiguous. Trimming pared 0 bases from V and 5 bases from J, leaving 16 bases between. Germline loops: CDR1 MNHEY, CDR2 SVGAGI. This CDR3 comprises 16 residues. In DNA form, the CDR3 reads TGTGCCAGCAGTTACTCGAGTAATCGGAGACCGTATGGCTACACCTTC. Encoded protein: CASSYSSNRRPYGYTF.

This clonotype was detected many times. V gene TRBV11-3 combines with J gene TRBJ2-7; the D gene is possibly TRBD1 (5 bases). Germline CDR1 and CDR2: SGHNT and YENEEA. The CDR3 has 13 residues. Trimming pared 5 bases from V and 7 bases from J, leaving 15 bases between. The CDR3 protein is CASSPTGYGEQYF. As DNA, the CDR3 is TGTGCCAGCAGCCCAACAGGTTACGGGGAGCAGTACTTC.

This clonotype was observed at least ten times. The chain is built from TRBV7-2 and TRBJ2-1, with 10 positions matching TRBD2. The CDR3 is 14 amino acids. V lost 5 bases, J lost 10 bases, and 8 bases stayed unmatched. Germline V CDR1 and CDR2: SGHTA, FQGNSA. The CDR3 loop is CASSPDSLAGEQFF. The CDR3 DNA sequence: TGTGCCAGCAGCCCGGACTCACTAGCGGGGGAGCAGTTCTTC. Supplemented by reference TRBV7-2 and TRBJ2-1, the full variable domain reads GAGVSQSPSNKVTEKGKDVELRCDPISGHTALYWYRQSLGQGLEFLIYFQGNSAPDKSGLPSDRFSAERTGGSVSTLTIQRTQQEDSAVYLCASSPDSLAGEQFFGPGTRLTVL.

The rearrangement joins TRBV2 to TRBJ2-7; D tentatively fits TRBD1 or TRBD2 (5 bases each). Germline V gene data show CDR1 as SNHLY and CDR2 as FYNNEI. The CDR3 loop spans 17 amino acids. Trimming took off 1 base at V and 0 bases at J, with 16 bases between the two ends. The CDR3: CASSEGDLTTSSYEQYF. The CDR3 DNA is TGTGCCAGCAGTGAAGGGGACCTTACAACGAGCTCCTACGAGCAGTACTTC.

This clonotype occurred many times. The chain links TRBV27 to TRBJ2-2; D unresolved. Germline V gene sequence: CDR1 MNHEY, CDR2 SMNVEV (reference sequence). The CDR3 has 11 residues. The ends were cut back, 10 bases at V and 6 bases at J, with 9 bases in the middle. CDR3 in DNA: TGTGCCACCTGGGCATCCGGGGAGCTGTTTTTT. Translated: CATWASGELFF.

This clonotype was counted at least ten times. The chain employs TRBV29-1 and TRBJ2-3, with a weak D call TRBD1 (5 bases). The CDR3 length is 14 residues. V was cut by 6 bases and J by 1 base, with 14 bases left in between. From germline, CDR1 is SQVTM and CDR2 ANQGSEA. In DNA form, the CDR3 reads TGCAGCGTCCCGGACACTGTCGGCACAGATACGCAGTATTTT. It is translated as CSVPDTVGTDTQYF.

The sample holds many counts of this clonotype. The chain recombines TRBV5-1 with TRBJ1-1; D perhaps matches TRBD1 (6 bases). Trimming removed 4 bases at V and 4 bases at J, with 17 bases between. This CDR3 spans 15 amino acids. CDR1 and CDR2 from the germline V gene are SGHRS and YFSETQ. CDR3 in amino acids: CASSVNPQGSTEAFF. The CDR3 region has the DNA TGCGCCAGCAGCGTCAACCCACAGGGCAGCACTGAAGCTTTCTTT.

This clonotype was seen many times. The V call is TRBV7-3, the J call TRBJ2-2; 9 bases align to TRBD1. Looked up from germline, CDR1 is SGHTA and CDR2 is FQGTGA. The CDR3 is 16 amino acids. With 2 bases clipped from V and 1 base from J, the junction kept 2 bases outside the gene matches. In nucleotides, the CDR3 is TGTGCCAGCAGCTTATCGGGACAGGGGAACACCGGGGAGCTGTTTTTT. Translating gives CASSLSGQGNTGELFF.

This clonotype was counted many times. Relative to the germline gene, one junction end is altered; a read error may explain this. V gene TRBV7-2 combines with J gene TRBJ2-3, with TRBD1 as a possible D gene (5 bases). Germline-derived CDR1 and CDR2 are SGHTA and FQGNSA. The length of the CDR3 is 15 residues. This chain's CDR3 is CASSLQDGSTDTQYF. CDR3 in DNA: TGCGCCAGCAGCTTACAGGACGGTAGCACAGATACGCAGTATTTT.

This clonotype was picked up many times. The chain combines TRBV5-1 with TRBJ1-3; TRBD1 aligns across 9 bases. Losses at the gene ends were 0 bases for V and 0 bases for J; bases not matched to a gene: 4. The germline CDR1 and CDR2 sequences are SGHRS and YFSETQ. The CDR3 loop spans 17 amino acids. The CDR3 coding sequence is TGCGCCAGCAGCTTGGAGTTACAGGGGGCCTCTGGAAACACCATATATTTT. It specifies CASSLELQGASGNTIYF.

This clonotype has a count of ten or more. This chain links TRBV6-2 or TRBV6-3 with TRBJ1-6; the match to TRBD1 covers 7 bases. The germline V gene has CDR1 MNHEY and CDR2 SVGEGT. Unmatched junction bases numbered 6, after V lost 6 bases and J lost 10 bases. The CDR3 length is 13 residues. The CDR3 DNA sequence: TGTGCCAGCAGACAAGACAGGGAATCACCCCTCCACTTT. Amino acids: CASRQDRESPLHF.

The V gene is TRBV28, the J gene TRBJ1-4; the D is unclear. Germline CDR1 is MDHEN and CDR2 is SYDVKM. CDR3 length equals 12 residues. V was clipped by 6 bases and J by 3 bases, with 5 bases between them. CDR3 amino acids: CASRSPNEKLFF. The CDR3 nucleotides read TGTGCCAGCAGATCGCCTAATGAAAAACTGTTTTTT. Combining the CDR3 with reference TRBV28 and TRBJ1-4 gives the whole variable domain DVKVTQSSRYLVKRTGEKVFLECVQDMDHENMFWYRQDPGLGLRLIYFSYDVKMKEKGDIPEGYSVSREKKERFSLILESASTNQTSMYLCASRSPNEKLFFGSGTQLSVL.